This entry features one T cell receptor beta chain sequence. The CDR3 is made up of 12 amino acids. Per germline, CDR1 MNHEY and CDR2 SMNVEV (reference sequence). Trimming took 5 bases from V and 6 from J, leaving 11 bases between them. The record originates from a study of blood T cell repertoires in COVID-19. Study-wide background: The United States, Italy and Spain supplied acute and convalescent COVID-19 samples. The cDNA or gDNA used as material had been derived from T cells, B-cell-depleted T cells, or PBMCs.

In the original workflow: How many nucleated cells were present was estimated from reference gene primer amplification. Data came from immunoSEQ multiplex PCR; TCRdb stores just in-frame clones and leaves some out. That table is the source of V, J and clone size, and D and trimming were worked out from the DNA. The sample has roughly 120,000 clones, approximately 86% seen once. The sample taken for sequencing was peripheral blood. The gene calls are TRBV27 and TRBJ2-7, with D perhaps matching TRBD1 (6 bases). The receptor was derived from a woman between 50 and 59 years old with active or convalescent COVID-19. This chain's CDR3 is CASSKGDPEQYF. The CDR3 DNA follows: TGTGCCAGCAGTAAGGGGGACCCCGAGCAGTACTTC.